This T cell receptor beta chain comes out of a study of control samples from healthy donors and cancer patients. The protocol was immunoSEQ multiplex PCR, while the TCRdb copy is restricted to in-frame clones and leaves out a portion. The data show about 120,000 clones, around 87% seen once. Sequenced material: blood. This receptor was obtained from a man aged 55-75 years in good health.

The CDR3 spells CASSAGGYGYTF. The CDR3 nucleotides are TGTGCCAGTAGTGCGGGGGGCTATGGCTACACCTTC. The rearrangement uses TRBV19 and TRBJ1-2, with D possibly matching TRBD1 (5 bases). The ends were cut back, 5 bases at V and 4 bases at J, with 8 bases in the middle. This CDR3 is 12 amino acids long. CDR1 and CDR2 (germline): LNHDA, SQIVND (reference sequence). Combining the CDR3 with reference TRBV19 and TRBJ1-2 gives the whole variable domain DGGITQSPKYLFRKEGQNVTLSCEQNLNHDAMYWYRQDPGQGLRLIYYSQIVNDFQKGDIAEGYSVSREKKESFPLTVTSAQKNPTAFYLCASSAGGYGYTFGSGTRLTVV.